Following are 12 T cell receptor beta chains from one sample sequenced in a study of metastatic and nonmetastatic thyroid tumors. Ahead of thyroid surgery, no patient had received treatment of any kind. With MiXCR, TCRdb called clones anew from the PCR reads. The sample lists some 86,000 clones, 9.5% to 15% seen once, with 8.5% to 10% in the top ten. The sample taken for sequencing was tumor tissue. The receptors shown here come from a female donor with papillary thyroid cancer or a benign thyroid nodule (not recorded which). Some clones in this sample may be carry-over from other donors' samples.

This clone appeared many times. V gene TRBV20-1 combines with J gene TRBJ2-7; TRBD2 matches 10 bases. V gave up 5 bases and J gave up 2 bases; unmatched junction bases: 3. Per the germline V gene, CDR1 is DFQATT and CDR2 is SNEGSKA (reference sequence). CDR3 size: 13 residues. The CDR3 loop is CSAHSGRTYEQYF. In DNA, the CDR3 is TGCAGTGCTCATAGCGGGAGGACCTACGAGCAGTACTTC.

This clone was recorded at least ten times. The rearrangement joins TRBV7-9 to TRBJ2-5; D is unclear. This CDR3 comprises 13 residues. In germline, CDR1 is SEHNR, CDR2 FQNEAQ (reference sequence). V was pared by 7 bases and J by 5 bases, with 14 bases between. The DNA of the CDR3 is TGTGCCAGCATTATGGCGTTTGGGGAGACCCAGTACTTC. Translating gives CASIMAFGETQYF.

A remark on this clone: Other nucleotide sequences in the sample specify the same CDR3. This rearrangement joins TRBV7-2 to TRBJ2-5; the D gene is possibly TRBD1 (6 bases). The CDR3 extends over 18 amino acids. Germline V gene lookup returns CDR1 SGHTA and CDR2 FQGNSA. V lost 2 bases, J lost 5 bases, and 24 bases lay in between. As DNA, the CDR3 is TGTGCCAGCAGCTTATCGAGGGTTTTAAGAGGGGGTGGGGAGACCCAGTACTTC. Translated, it gives CASSLSRVLRGGGETQYF.

About this clone itself: A read error may explain this, as a much larger clone is one base away. The V and J genes are TRBV19 and TRBJ1-5; D is uncertain. CDR1 and CDR2 (germline): LNHDA, SQIVND (reference sequence). CDR3 size: 15 residues. This CDR3 is CASRPGSDGRQPQNF. The CDR3 DNA sequence: TGTGCCAGTAGACCGGGATCAGACGGAAGGCAGCCCCAGAATTTT. The full variable domain, in which reference TRBV19 and TRBJ1-5 provide the parts outside the CDR3, is DGGITQSPKYLFRKEGQNVTLSCEQNLNHDAMYWYRQDPGQGLRLIYYSQIVNDFQKGDIAEGYSVSREKKESFPLTVTSAQKNPTAFYLCASRPGSDGRQPQNFGDGTRLSIL.

Comment on this clone: It may be a read error: a sequence one base away is much more abundant. The sample holds other DNA sequences that translate to the same CDR3. The V call is TRBV3-1, the J call TRBJ1-5; D gene ambiguous. The CDR3 has 13 residues. Germline CDR1 reads LGHDT; CDR2 reads YNNKEL (reference sequence). The CDR3 DNA sequence: TGTGCCAGCAGCCAAGCCCCGGATCAACCCCAGCATTTT. This gives the protein CASSQAPDQPQHF.

This clone showed up just a few times. The V call is TRBV27, the J call TRBJ2-7, with 8 bases that match TRBD2. Trimming cost V 2 bases and J 10 bases; bases outside gene matches: 7. The germline CDR1 and CDR2 sequences are MNHEY and SMNVEV (reference sequence). CDR3 size: 13 residues. CDR3: CASSLAGGINQYF. The CDR3 bases are TGTGCCAGCAGTTTAGCGGGAGGCATCAATCAGTACTTC.

This clone appeared a few times. V gene TRBV20-1 combines with J gene TRBJ2-1; D might be TRBD1 or TRBD2, each matching 5 bases. With 1 base removed from V and 8 bases from J, the gap between germline ends came to 21 bases. The CDR3 loop spans 16 amino acids. Germline CDR1 DFQATT, CDR2 SNEGSKA (reference sequence). CDR3 nucleotides: TGCAGTGCTAGAGGACGGGAAGGGGTGGGGATCTATGAGCAGTTCTTC. Amino acid sequence: CSARGREGVGIYEQFF.

This clone was recorded at least ten times. V is TRBV5-6 and J is TRBJ2-7, with D possibly TRBD2 on 6 matching bases. CDR1 and CDR2 (germline): SGHDT, YYEEEE. This CDR3 is built from 19 residues. V dropped 3 bases and J dropped 0 bases, with 25 bases sitting between them. CDR3 region: CASSYPAIPGLFGSYEQYF. Written as DNA, the CDR3 is TGTGCCAGCAGCTATCCAGCCATACCGGGACTCTTCGGCTCCTACGAGCAGTACTTC.

This clone is judged medium-sized. The genes are TRBV3-1 and TRBJ2-1, with 9 bases fitting TRBD2. Germline trimming cut 2 bases from V and 5 bases from J; bases unmatched to any gene: 1. Germline CDR1 reads LGHDT; CDR2 reads YNNKEL (reference sequence). The CDR3 spans 14 residues. CDR3 protein: CASSQSSGNNEQFF. The CDR3 nucleotides are TGTGCCAGCAGCCAATCTAGCGGGAACAATGAGCAGTTCTTC.

This clone was recorded at least ten times. The chain employs TRBV5-6 and TRBJ2-7; D unclear. V gave up 6 bases and J gave up 2 bases, with 18 bases separating them. This CDR3 contains 15 residues. CDR1 and CDR2 (germline): SGHDT, YYEEEE. The CDR3 loop reads CASTREAVSTYEQYF. CDR3 sequence (DNA): TGTGCCAGCACCAGAGAGGCAGTTAGCACCTACGAGCAGTACTTC.

The sample holds many counts of this clone. V gene TRBV13 combines with J gene TRBJ1-1; 7 nucleotides align to TRBD1. CDR3 length: 14 residues. In germline, CDR1 is PRHDT, CDR2 FYEKMQ (reference sequence). Trimming at V came to 4 bases and at J to 4 bases, leaving 6 bases not matched to a gene. The CDR3 DNA follows: TGTGCCAGCAGCTACTGGACAGGATTCACTGAAGCTTTCTTT. As protein: CASSYWTGFTEAFF.

This clone was detected a few times. This rearrangement joins TRBV20-1 to TRBJ2-3, with 12 positions matching TRBD1. The ends lost 0 bases at V and 7 bases at J; junction bases unmatched: 8. This CDR3 has 16 amino acids. CDR1 is DFQATT and CDR2 is SNEGSKA in the germline V gene (reference sequence). The CDR3 DNA is TGCAGTGCTAGAGATATGGGACAGGGGGCAAAGTATACGCAGTATTTT. Translated: CSARDMGQGAKYTQYF.